This T cell receptor (beta chain) stems from a study of cytomegalovirus exposure and HLA in healthy donors. The PCR used 60 Vbeta and 13 Jbeta primers. Clones were read by immunoSEQ multiplex PCR, and TCRdb kept only the in-frame ones, dropping some. This table has about 100,000 clones, around three quarters appearing once. Findings of the study overall: In a later analysis, the majority of CMV-associated beta chains seemingly showed HLA restriction. Some V segments could not be told apart, so they were left out, TRBV6-2 and TRBV6-3 among them. What was likely a sequencing artifact was a cluster of highly shared sequence variants.

The V and J ends lost 1 base and 4 bases, in that order; junction bases with no gene match: 12. This CDR3 comprises 17 residues. The V gene's germline CDR1 is SGHVS and CDR2 FNYEAQ. This clone was detected a few times. The antigen is undetermined. The genes are TRBV7-6 and TRBJ1-1; 7 bases match TRBD1. Sequencing used PBMCs. The TCR was taken from a female donor in good health and CMV-seropositive. Written as DNA, the CDR3 is TGTGCCAGCAGCTTAGGGGGACAGAGGGGAAGAGGCACTGAAGCTTTCTTT. Its protein is CASSLGGQRGRGTEAFF.